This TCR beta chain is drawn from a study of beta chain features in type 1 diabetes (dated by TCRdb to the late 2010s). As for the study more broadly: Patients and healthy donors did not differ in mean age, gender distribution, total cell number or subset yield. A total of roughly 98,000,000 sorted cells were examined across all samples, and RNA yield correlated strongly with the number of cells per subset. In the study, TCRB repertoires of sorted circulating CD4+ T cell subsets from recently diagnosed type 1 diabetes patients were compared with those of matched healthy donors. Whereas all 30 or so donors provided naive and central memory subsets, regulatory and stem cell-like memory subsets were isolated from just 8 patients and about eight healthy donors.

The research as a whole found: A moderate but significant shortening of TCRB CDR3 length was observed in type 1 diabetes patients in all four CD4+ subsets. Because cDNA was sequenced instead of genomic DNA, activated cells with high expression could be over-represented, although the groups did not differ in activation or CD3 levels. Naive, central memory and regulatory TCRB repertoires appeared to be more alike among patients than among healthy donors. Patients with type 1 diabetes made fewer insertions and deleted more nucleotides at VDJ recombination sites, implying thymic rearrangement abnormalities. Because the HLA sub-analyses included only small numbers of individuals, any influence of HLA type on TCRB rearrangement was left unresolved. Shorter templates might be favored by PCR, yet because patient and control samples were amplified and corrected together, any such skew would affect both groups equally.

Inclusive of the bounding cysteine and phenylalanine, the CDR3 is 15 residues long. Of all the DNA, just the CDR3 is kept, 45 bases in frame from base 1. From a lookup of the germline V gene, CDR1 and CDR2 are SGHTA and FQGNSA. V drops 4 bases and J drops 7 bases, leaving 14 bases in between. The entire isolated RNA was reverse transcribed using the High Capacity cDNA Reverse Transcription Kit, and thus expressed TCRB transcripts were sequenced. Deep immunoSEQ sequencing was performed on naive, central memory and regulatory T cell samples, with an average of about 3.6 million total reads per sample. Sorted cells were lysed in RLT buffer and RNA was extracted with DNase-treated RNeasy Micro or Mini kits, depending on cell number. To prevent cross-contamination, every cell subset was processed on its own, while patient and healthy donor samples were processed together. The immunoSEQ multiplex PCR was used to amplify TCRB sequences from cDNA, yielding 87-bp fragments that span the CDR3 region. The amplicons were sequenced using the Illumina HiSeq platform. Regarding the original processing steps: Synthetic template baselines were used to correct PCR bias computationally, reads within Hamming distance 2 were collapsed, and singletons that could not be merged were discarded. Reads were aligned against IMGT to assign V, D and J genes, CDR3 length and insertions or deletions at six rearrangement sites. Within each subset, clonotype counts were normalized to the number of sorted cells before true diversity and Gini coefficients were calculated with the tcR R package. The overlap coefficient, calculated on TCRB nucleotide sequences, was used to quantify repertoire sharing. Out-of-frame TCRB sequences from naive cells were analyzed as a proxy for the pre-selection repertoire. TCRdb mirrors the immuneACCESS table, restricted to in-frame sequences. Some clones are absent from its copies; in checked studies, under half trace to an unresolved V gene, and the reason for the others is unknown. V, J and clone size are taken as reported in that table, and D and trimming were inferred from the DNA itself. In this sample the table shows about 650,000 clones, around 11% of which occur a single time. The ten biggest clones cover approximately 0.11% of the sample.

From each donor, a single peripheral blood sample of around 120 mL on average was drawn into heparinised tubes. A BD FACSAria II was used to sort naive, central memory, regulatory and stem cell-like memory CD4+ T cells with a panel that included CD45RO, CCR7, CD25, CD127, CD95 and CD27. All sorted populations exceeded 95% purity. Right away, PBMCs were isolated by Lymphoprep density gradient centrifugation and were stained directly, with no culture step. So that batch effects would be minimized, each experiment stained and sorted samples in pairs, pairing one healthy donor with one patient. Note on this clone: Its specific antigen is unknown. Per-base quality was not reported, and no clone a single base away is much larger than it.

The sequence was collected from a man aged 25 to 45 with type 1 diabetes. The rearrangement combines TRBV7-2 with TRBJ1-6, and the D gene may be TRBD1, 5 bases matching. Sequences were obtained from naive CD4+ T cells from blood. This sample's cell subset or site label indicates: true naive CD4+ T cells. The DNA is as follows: TGTGCCAGCAGCTCCCGACAGAACCCCAATTCACCCCTCCACTTT. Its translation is CASSSRQNPNSPLHF.